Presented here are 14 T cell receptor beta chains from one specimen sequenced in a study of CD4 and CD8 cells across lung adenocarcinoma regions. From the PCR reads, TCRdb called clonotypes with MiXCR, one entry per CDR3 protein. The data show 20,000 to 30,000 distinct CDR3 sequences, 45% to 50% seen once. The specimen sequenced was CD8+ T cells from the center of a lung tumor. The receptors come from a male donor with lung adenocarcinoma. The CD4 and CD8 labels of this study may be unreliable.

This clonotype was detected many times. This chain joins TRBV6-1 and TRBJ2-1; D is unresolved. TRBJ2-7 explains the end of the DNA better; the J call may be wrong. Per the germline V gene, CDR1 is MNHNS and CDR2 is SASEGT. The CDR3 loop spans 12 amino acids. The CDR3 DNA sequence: TGTGCCAGCAGGGACGATACGTGGGAGCAGTACTTC. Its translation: CASRDDTWEQYF.

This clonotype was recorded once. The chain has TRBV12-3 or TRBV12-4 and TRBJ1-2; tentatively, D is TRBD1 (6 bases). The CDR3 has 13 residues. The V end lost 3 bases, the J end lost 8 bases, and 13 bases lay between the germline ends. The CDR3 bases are TGTGCCAGCAGTTTGGGGGGGGCGCCGGGCTACACCTTC. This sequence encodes CASSLGGAPGYTF.

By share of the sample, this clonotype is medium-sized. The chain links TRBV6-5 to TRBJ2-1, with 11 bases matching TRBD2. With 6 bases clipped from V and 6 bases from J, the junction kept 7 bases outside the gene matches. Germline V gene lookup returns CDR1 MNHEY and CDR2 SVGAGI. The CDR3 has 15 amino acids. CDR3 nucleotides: TGTGCCAGCAGATTCTCCGGGACTAGCGGCAATGAGCAGTTCTTC. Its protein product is CASRFSGTSGNEQFF.

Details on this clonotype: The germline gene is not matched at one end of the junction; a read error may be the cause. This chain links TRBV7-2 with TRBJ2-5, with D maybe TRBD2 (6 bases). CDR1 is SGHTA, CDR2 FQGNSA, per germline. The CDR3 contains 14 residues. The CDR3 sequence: CASRPAGSPETQYF. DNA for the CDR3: TGTGCCAGCAGACCAGCGGGCAGCCCAGAGACGCAGTATTTC.

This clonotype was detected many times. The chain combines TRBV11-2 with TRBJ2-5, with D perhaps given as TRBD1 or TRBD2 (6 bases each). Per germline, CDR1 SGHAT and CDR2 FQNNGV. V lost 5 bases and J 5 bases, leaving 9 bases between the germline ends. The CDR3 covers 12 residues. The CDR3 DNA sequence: TGTGCCAGCAGCCGAGGGGGGGAGACCCAGTACTTC. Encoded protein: CASSRGGETQYF.

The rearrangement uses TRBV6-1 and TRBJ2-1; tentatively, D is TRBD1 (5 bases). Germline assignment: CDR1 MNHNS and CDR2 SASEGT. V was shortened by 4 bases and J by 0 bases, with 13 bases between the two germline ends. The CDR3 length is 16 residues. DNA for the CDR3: TGTGCCAGCAGTGCCATGGACACTGCCTCCTACAATGAGCAGTTCTTC. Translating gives CASSAMDTASYNEQFF.

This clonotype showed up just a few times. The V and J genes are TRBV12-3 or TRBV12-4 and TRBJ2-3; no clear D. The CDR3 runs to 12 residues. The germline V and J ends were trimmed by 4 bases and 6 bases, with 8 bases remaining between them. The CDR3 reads CASSSEADTQYF. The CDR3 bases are TGTGCCAGCAGTTCCGAGGCGGATACGCAGTATTTT.

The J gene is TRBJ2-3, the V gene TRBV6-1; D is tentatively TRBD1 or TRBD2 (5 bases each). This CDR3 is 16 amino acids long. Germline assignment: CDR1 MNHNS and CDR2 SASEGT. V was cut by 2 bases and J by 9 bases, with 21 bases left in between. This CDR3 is CASSESGIGVRDTQYF. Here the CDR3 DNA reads TGTGCCAGCAGTGAATCGGGGATAGGGGTCAGGGACACGCAGTATTTT.

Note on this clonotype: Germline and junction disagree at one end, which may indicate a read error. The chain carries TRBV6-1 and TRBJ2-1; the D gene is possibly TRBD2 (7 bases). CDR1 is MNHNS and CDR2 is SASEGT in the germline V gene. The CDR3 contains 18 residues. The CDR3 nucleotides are TGTGCCAGGCGAACCGCGGGGCGGGGGCGCCGGGACCAAGAGACCCAGTATTTC. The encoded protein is CARRTAGRGRRDQETQYF.

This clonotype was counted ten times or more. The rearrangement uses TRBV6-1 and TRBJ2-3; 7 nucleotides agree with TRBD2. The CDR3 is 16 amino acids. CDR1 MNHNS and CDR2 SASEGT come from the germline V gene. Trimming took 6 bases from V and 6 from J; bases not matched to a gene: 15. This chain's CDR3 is CASRGGGGRASDTQYF. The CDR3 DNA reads TGTGCCAGCAGGGGGGGGGGGGGGAGGGCCTCGGATACGCAGTATTTT.

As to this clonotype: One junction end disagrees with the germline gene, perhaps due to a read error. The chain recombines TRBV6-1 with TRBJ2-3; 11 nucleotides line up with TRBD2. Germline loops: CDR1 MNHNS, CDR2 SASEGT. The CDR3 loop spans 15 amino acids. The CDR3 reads CASGKGGLAADTQYF. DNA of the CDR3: TGTGCCAGCGGCAAAGGGGGACTAGCGGCAGATACGCAGTACTTT.

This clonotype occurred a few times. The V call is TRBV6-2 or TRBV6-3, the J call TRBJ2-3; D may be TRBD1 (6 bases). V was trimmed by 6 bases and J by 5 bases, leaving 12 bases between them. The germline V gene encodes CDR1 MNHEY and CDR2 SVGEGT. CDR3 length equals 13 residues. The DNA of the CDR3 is TGTGCCAGCAGATCCGCAGGGGTAGATACGCAGTATTTT. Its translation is CASRSAGVDTQYF.

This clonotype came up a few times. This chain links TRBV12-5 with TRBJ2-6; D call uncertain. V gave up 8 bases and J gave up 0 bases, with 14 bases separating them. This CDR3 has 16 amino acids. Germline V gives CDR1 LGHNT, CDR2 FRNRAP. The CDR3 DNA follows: TGTGCTAGTTCCGGGCAAGTCTACTCTGGGGCCAACGTCCTGACTTTC. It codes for CASSGQVYSGANVLTF.

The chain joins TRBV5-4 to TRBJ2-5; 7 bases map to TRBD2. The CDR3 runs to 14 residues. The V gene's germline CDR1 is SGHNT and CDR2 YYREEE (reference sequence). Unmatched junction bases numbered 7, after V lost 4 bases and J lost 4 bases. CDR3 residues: CASSPGGGRETQYF. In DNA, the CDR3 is TGTGCCAGCAGCCCCGGTGGCGGGAGAGAGACCCAGTACTTC.